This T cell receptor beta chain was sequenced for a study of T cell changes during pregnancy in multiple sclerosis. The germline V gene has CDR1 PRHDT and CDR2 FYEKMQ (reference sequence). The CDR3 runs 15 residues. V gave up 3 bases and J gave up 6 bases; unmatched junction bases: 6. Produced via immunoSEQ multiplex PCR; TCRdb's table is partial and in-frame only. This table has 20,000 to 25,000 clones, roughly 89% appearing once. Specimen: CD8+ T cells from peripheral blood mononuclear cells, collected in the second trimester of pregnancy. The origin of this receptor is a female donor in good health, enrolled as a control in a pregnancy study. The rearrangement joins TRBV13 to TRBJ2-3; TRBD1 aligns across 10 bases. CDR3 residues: CASSFRDRGLDTQYF. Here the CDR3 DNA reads TGTGCCAGCAGCTTCCGAGACAGGGGGCTTGATACGCAGTATTTT.